This T cell receptor (beta chain) was documented in a study of blood T cell repertoires in COVID-19. Study background: Researchers got acute and convalescent COVID-19 samples from the United States, Italy and Spain.

The CDR3 has 14 residues. Germline trimming cut 5 bases from V and 2 bases from J; bases unmatched to any gene: 3. The germline V gene has CDR1 GTSNPN and CDR2 SVGIG (reference sequence). The table lists this clone with a count of one. In the authors' workflow: Amplification of reference gene primers provided the estimated nucleated cell counts. Clones were sequenced by immunoSEQ multiplex PCR, and TCRdb holds only the in-frame ones, with some missing. The V and J calls and clone size come from that table; D and trimming were worked out from the DNA. The repertoire holds fewer than 250,000 clones, with about 90% as singletons.

The material sequenced was PBMCs or T cells enriched from blood (not recorded which). The chain recombines TRBV30 with TRBJ2-7; TRBD2 aligns across 13 bases. The TCR originated in a woman aged 45-59 years with acute COVID-19. The CDR3 DNA reads TGTGCCTGGGGACTAGCGGGGGCCCCCTACGAGCAGTACTTC. Translating it yields CAWGLAGAPYEQYF.